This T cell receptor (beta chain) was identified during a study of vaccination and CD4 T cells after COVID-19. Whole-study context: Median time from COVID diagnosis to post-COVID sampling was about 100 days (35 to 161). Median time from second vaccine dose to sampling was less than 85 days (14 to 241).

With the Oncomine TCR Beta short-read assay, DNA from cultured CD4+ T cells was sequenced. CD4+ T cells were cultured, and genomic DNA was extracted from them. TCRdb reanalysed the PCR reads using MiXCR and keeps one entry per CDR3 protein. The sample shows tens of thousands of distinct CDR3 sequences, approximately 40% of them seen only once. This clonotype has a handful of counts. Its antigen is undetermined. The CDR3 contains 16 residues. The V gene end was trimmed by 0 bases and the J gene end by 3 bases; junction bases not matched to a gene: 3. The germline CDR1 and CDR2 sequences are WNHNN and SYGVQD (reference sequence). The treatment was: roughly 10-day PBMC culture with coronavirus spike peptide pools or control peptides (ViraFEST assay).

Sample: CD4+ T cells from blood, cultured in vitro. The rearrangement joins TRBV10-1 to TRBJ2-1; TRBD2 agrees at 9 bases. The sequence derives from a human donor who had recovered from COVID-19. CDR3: CASSESGGGDYNEQFF. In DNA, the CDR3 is TGCGCCAGCAGTGAGTCTGGCGGGGGGGACTACAATGAGCAGTTCTTC.